The clone carrying this T cell receptor beta chain appeared a single time. Its antigen is still unknown. The data are from a study of cytomegalovirus exposure and HLA in healthy donors. Study context: The 130 or so validation repertoires and the 666 first-cohort repertoires shared a platform, a later analysis reported.

CDR3 size: 13 residues. V gave up 5 bases and J gave up 4 bases, with 11 bases separating them. Germline loops: CDR1 SGHAT, CDR2 FQNNGV. General observations from the study: Three chains linked to CMV were shown in vitro to be specific for CMV antigens. According to reports, the classifier identified cytomegalovirus status with high specificity and sensitivity.

Data came from immunoSEQ multiplex PCR; TCRdb stores just in-frame clones and leaves some out. This repertoire shows 150,000 or so clones, approximately 81% found once; its top ten account for more than 8.5%. The J gene is TRBJ1-1, the V gene TRBV11-2; D is unclear. Sequenced: PBMCs. This TCR was recovered from a man aged 25 to 40 in good health and CMV-seropositive. The CDR3 nucleotides are TGTGCCAGCAGCCCCCCGGGGTTCACTGAAGCTTTCTTT. Translating it yields CASSPPGFTEAFF.